The rows below give T cell receptor beta chains drawn from one sample of a study of blood T cell repertoires in COVID-19. Libraries were prepared by immunoSEQ multiplex PCR; TCRdb keeps only in-frame clonotypes and omits some of them. The profile shows over 600,000 clones, approximately 90% of them singletons. Sequencing input: peripheral blood. These receptors were taken from a woman aged 18 to 35 with acute or convalescent COVID-19. The CDR3 runs from the conserved cysteine through the conserved F or W. A D gene is named only where the DNA matches it firmly. Some rows mark clone size as missing; the rest say once, few, many or name a class of expanded clone.

cdr3_nt,cdr3_aa,d_call,v_call,clone_size,j_call
TGCGCCAGCAGCTTAGGACCCCTAGCGGGGGGGATTAACACCGGGGAGCTGTTTTTT,CASSLGPLAGGINTGELFF,TRBD2,TRBV5-1,-,TRBJ2-2
TGTGCCAGCAGTGAAGGGACAGGGGCATATTTT,CASSEGTGAYF,TRBD1,TRBV6-1,-,TRBJ1-3
TGTGCCAGCAGCTTACAGGGGGCGGGGAACACTGAAGCTTTCTTT,CASSLQGAGNTEAFF,TRBD1,TRBV7-3,-,TRBJ1-1
TGTGCCAGCAGCTTAGATCGTGACACCATATATTTT,CASSLDRDTIYF,-,TRBV7-9,-,TRBJ1-3
TGTGCCAGCAGCTTGGGACAGGGTACCAAAAGAGAGACCCAGTACTTC,CASSLGQGTKRETQYF,TRBD1,TRBV5-4,-,TRBJ2-5
TGTGCCAGCTCACCGCCCCTGCCCGGGGGGACTGGGTACACTGAAGCTTTCTTT,CASSPPLPGGTGYTEAFF,-,TRBV18,-,TRBJ1-1
TGCGCCAGCAGCTTGGAGGGACAGGGCGAACTGTTTTTT,CASSLEGQGELFF,TRBD1,TRBV5-1,-,TRBJ1-4
TGTGCCAGCATACGTACCATCCATCAGGGATCCAATCAGCCCCAGCATTTT,CASIRTIHQGSNQPQHF,-,TRBV19,-,TRBJ1-5
TGTGCCTGGAGAGAGGAAGGCAGTCAACTGTTTTTT,CAWREEGSQLFF,-,TRBV30,-,TRBJ1-4
TGTGCCAGCAGCCCTGGGACAGATCTTAATGAAAAACTGTTTTTT,CASSPGTDLNEKLFF,TRBD1,TRBV7-3,-,TRBJ1-4
TGCGCCAGCAGCCCGGGAACCACAGGGGTCAGGAGTCTCGGAGCTAATGAAAAACTGTTTTTT,CASSPGTTGVRSLGANEKLFF,TRBD1,TRBV5-1,-,TRBJ1-4
TGTGCCAGCAGCGGTGGCGGCCTAGGCAATGAGCAGTTCTTC,CASSGGGLGNEQFF,-,TRBV9,-,TRBJ2-1
TGTGCCAGCCGAACGGACAGCAACTATGGCTACACCTTC,CASRTDSNYGYTF,-,TRBV27,-,TRBJ1-2
TGTGCCAGCAGTTTTTGGGGGCGCGTGCACACTGAAGCTTTCTTT,CASSFWGRVHTEAFF,-,TRBV6-5,once,TRBJ1-1
TGTGCCAGCAGCTCTTGGGGACTTTATACGCAGTATTTT,CASSSWGLYTQYF,-,TRBV5-6,once,TRBJ2-3
TGTGCCAGCAGCTTGGACAGGGCTGGAGAGACCCAGTACTTC,CASSLDRAGETQYF,-,TRBV5-4,-,TRBJ2-5
TGTGCCAGCAGTGAGGGACTAGCGGGGGACTACAATGAGCAGTTCTTC,CASSEGLAGDYNEQFF,TRBD2,TRBV6-4,-,TRBJ2-1
TGTGCCTGGAGTGCCGGGATCTATGGCTACACCTTC,CAWSAGIYGYTF,-,TRBV30,-,TRBJ1-2
TGTGCCAGCAGCCAACAGGGTAACACTGAAGCTTTCTTT,CASSQQGNTEAFF,-,TRBV3-1/TRBV3-2,-,TRBJ1-1
TGTGCCACCAGCCGAGGGGGTGAAGCTTTCTTT,CATSRGGEAFF,-,TRBV24-1,-,TRBJ1-1
TGTGCCAGCAGCTTAGGATCAGTGAACACTGAAGCTTTCTTT,CASSLGSVNTEAFF,-,TRBV7-2,-,TRBJ1-1
TGTGCCAGCCCCCGGGGGGGCCGTACAGATACGCAGTATTTT,CASPRGGRTDTQYF,TRBD2,TRBV2,-,TRBJ2-3
TGCGCCAGCAGCGACCAACAGGGGGCGGCCGATACGCAGTATTTT,CASSDQQGAADTQYF,TRBD1,TRBV5-1,-,TRBJ2-3
TGCGCCAGCAGCCAAGGGATTAGCGGGGGCTACGAGCAGTACTTC,CASSQGISGGYEQYF,TRBD2,TRBV4-1,few,TRBJ2-7
TGTGCCAGCAGCCACCGACAGGGAGCTTTCTTT,CASSHRQGAFF,TRBD1,TRBV14,-,TRBJ1-1
TGTGCCAGCAGCCTCGACTACATGAACTATAATTCACCCCTCCACTTT,CASSLDYMNYNSPLHF,-,TRBV7-2,-,TRBJ1-6
TGTGCCAGCAGCAAGGGGTCAGGGCCAAACACCGGGGAGCTGTTTTTT,CASSKGSGPNTGELFF,-,TRBV5-6,once,TRBJ2-2
TGTGCCAGCAGCCCCCGGGACAGAAGCTCCTACGAGCAGTACTTC,CASSPRDRSSYEQYF,TRBD1,TRBV27,-,TRBJ2-7
TGTGCCAGCAGCTTGGGGACAGGGCGAGTAGATGGCTACACCTTC,CASSLGTGRVDGYTF,TRBD1,TRBV9,-,TRBJ1-2
TGTGCCAGCAGCCTACCATTTGGGACAGGGTGGACTGAAGCTTTCTTT,CASSLPFGTGWTEAFF,TRBD1,TRBV7-9,once,TRBJ1-1
TGTGCCAGCAGCCCCCGGGGCGGGACAGGGTCGCCTGAAGCTTTCTTT,CASSPRGGTGSPEAFF,TRBD1,TRBV7-9,-,TRBJ1-1
TGTGCCAGCAGCTTACTTCAGGGGTTGGGTGAGCAGTTCTTC,CASSLLQGLGEQFF,-,TRBV7-9,-,TRBJ2-1
TGCGCCAGCAGTGAAGGGGGGGACAGGGGCCCCCTCTATGGCTACACCTTC,CASSEGGDRGPLYGYTF,TRBD1,TRBV10-2,once,TRBJ1-2
TGTGCCAGCAGCGTAAGTTTTGGCAGGGGCGCAACTAATGAAAAACTGTTTTTT,CASSVSFGRGATNEKLFF,-,TRBV9,-,TRBJ1-4
TGTGCCAGCACTTCCCCAGGACAGGGAAATGGCTACACCTTC,CASTSPGQGNGYTF,TRBD1,TRBV28,-,TRBJ1-2
TGTGCCAGCAGTGGAGCGGGGGGTCGCTACGAGCAGTACTTC,CASSGAGGRYEQYF,TRBD2,TRBV28,-,TRBJ2-7
TGTGCCAGCAGCCTTCAGGGCCAAGCCAGGGAGCAGTTCTTC,CASSLQGQAREQFF,-,TRBV5-4,-,TRBJ2-1
TGTGCCAACGGGGGGTCCGGGGAGCTGTTTTTT,CANGGSGELFF,TRBD2,TRBV12-3/TRBV12-4,few,TRBJ2-2
TGTGCCAGCAGCCCAGCGGGCAGGGACCAGCTCTCGACCTACGAGCAGTACTTC,CASSPAGRDQLSTYEQYF,-,TRBV7-6,-,TRBJ2-7
TGTGCCAGCAGACGGACTACCGGGACGGTCTACGAGCAGTACTTC,CASRRTTGTVYEQYF,-,TRBV2,-,TRBJ2-7
TGTGCCAGCAGTGTCTCGGCCACAGGGGTCAATCAGCCCCAGCATTTT,CASSVSATGVNQPQHF,TRBD1,TRBV6-1,-,TRBJ1-5
TGTGCCAGTAGTTCCAGCTCTGGAAACACCATATATTTT,CASSSSSGNTIYF,-,TRBV19,-,TRBJ1-3
TGCAGCGTTGATGGGACAGAGCTTAACACTGAAGCTTTCTTT,CSVDGTELNTEAFF,TRBD1,TRBV29-1,-,TRBJ1-1
TGTGCCAGCAGTGACAGCGGGATCGATGGCTACACCTTC,CASSDSGIDGYTF,-,TRBV2,-,TRBJ1-2
TGTGCCAGCAGATCCACAGGGCTTGGAGGTAGTGGCTACACCTTC,CASRSTGLGGSGYTF,-,TRBV27,-,TRBJ1-2